This entry lists 30 T cell receptor beta chains sequenced from one sample in a study of blood T cell repertoires in COVID-19. The data were produced by immunoSEQ multiplex PCR, yet TCRdb's version contains in-frame clones alone and is incomplete. The top ten clones hold approximately 2% of a sample with roughly 200,000 clones, approximately 86% of them seen once. The specimen was PBMCs or T cells enriched from blood (not recorded which). The source is a woman aged 25-40 years who had recovered from COVID-19.

The chain uses TRBV7-9 and TRBJ2-1, with D unresolved. This CDR3 is built from 12 residues. Germline-derived CDR1 and CDR2 are SEHNR and FQNEAQ (reference sequence). V lost 5 bases and J 3 bases, leaving 5 bases between the germline ends. The CDR3 protein is CASSLVYNEQFF. The CDR3 DNA sequence: TGTGCCAGCAGCCTCGTCTACAATGAGCAGTTCTTC.

The rearrangement uses TRBV30 and TRBJ1-1; 7 bases align to TRBD1. The J segment lost 0 bases and the V segment lost 7 bases, leaving 8 bases of the junction unmatched. The CDR3 sequence is 14 residues long. Germline CDR1 is GTSNPN and CDR2 is SVGIG (reference sequence). The CDR3 here is CAFHRTGVNTEAFF. In DNA form, the CDR3 reads TGTGCCTTCCATCGGACAGGCGTGAACACTGAAGCTTTCTTT.

The rearrangement uses TRBV7-8 and TRBJ1-1, with a possible D match to TRBD1 (6 bases). Per the germline V gene, CDR1 is SGHVS and CDR2 is FQNEAQ. V gave up 6 bases and J gave up 3 bases, with 20 bases separating them. This CDR3 region has 16 residues. DNA for the CDR3: TGTGCCAGCAGGGGCGGGGGCGCCTCCCTGTACACTGAAGCTTTCTTT. It encodes CASRGGGASLYTEAFF.

The chain combines TRBV5-1 with TRBJ2-1, with 9 bases lining up with TRBD2. The CDR3 sequence is 16 residues long. The trim removed 4 bases at V and 0 bases at J, leaving 5 bases unmatched. In germline, CDR1 is SGHRS, CDR2 YFSETQ. CDR3 bases: TGCGCCAGCAGCCGTATTAGCGGGGGCTCCTACAATGAGCAGTTCTTC. Encoded protein: CASSRISGGSYNEQFF.

The rearrangement joins TRBV6-5 to TRBJ1-2, with 7 bases that match TRBD1. Germline assignment: CDR1 MNHEY and CDR2 SVGAGI. CDR3 length: 14 amino acids. The ends lost 6 bases at V and 7 bases at J; junction bases unmatched: 11. CDR3 sequence reads: CASRQGEAFVGYTF. CDR3 nucleotide sequence: TGTGCCAGCAGGCAGGGGGAGGCGTTTGTTGGCTACACCTTC.

V is TRBV9 and J is TRBJ1-1; D is ambiguous. The length of the CDR3 is 14 residues. V shed 0 bases and J shed 10 bases, with 16 bases lying between them. Germline V CDR1 and CDR2: SGDLS, YYNGEE. CDR3 region: CASSVGEAGRGAFF. Written as DNA, the CDR3 is TGTGCCAGCAGCGTAGGAGAAGCGGGTAGAGGAGCTTTCTTT.

The chain recombines TRBV7-3 with TRBJ2-1, with 10 positions matching TRBD1. Germline loops: CDR1 SGHTA, CDR2 FQGTGA. The CDR3 is 15 amino acids. Losses at the gene ends were 5 bases for V and 7 bases for J; bases not matched to a gene: 8. CDR3 nucleotides: TGTGCCAGCAGCCTCAACGGACAGGGGGGGAATGAGCAGTTCTTC. Translation: CASSLNGQGGNEQFF.

The CDR3 nucleotides read TGTGCCAGCTCACCGGGACTAGCGGATCCAAGCTCCTACAATGAGCAGTTCTTC. This sequence encodes CASSPGLADPSSYNEQFF. The rearrangement links TRBV18 to TRBJ2-1, with 11 bases matching TRBD2. Trimming cost V 3 bases and J 0 bases; bases outside gene matches: 7. The CDR3 is made up of 18 amino acids. Germline lookup yields CDR1 KGHSH and CDR2 LQKENI.

This chain links TRBV11-2 with TRBJ2-3; 7 nucleotides align to TRBD1. CDR1 is SGHAT and CDR2 is FQNNGV in the germline V gene. The CDR3 has 14 amino acids. With 4 bases clipped from V and 9 bases from J, the junction kept 10 bases outside the gene matches. CDR3 in DNA: TGTGCCAGCAGCTCCTCTTTCCGGACAGGAACGCAGTATTTT. It codes for CASSSSFRTGTQYF.

In its sample, this clone was seen once. CDR3 DNA: TGTGCCAGCAGTGGCTACAGGGGGGAGGAAACAGATCAGCCCCAGCATTTT. This encodes CASSGYRGEETDQPQHF. The chain uses TRBV25-1 and TRBJ1-5; 8 nucleotides match TRBD1. CDR3 length equals 17 residues. The V segment lost 4 bases and the J segment 5 bases; nucleotides outside the gene matches: 13. Germline CDR1 reads MGHDK; CDR2 reads SYGVNS.

This clone occurred a few times. The chain links TRBV2 to TRBJ1-5; 8 bases are shared with TRBD1. V trimming: 6 bases; J trimming: 7 bases; junction bases outside the gene matches: 8. The CDR3 spans 14 residues. The germline CDR1 and CDR2 sequences are SNHLY and FYNNEI. CDR3 amino acids: CASSKTGGEQPQHF. The CDR3 region has the DNA TGTGCCAGCAGCAAAACAGGGGGTGAACAGCCCCAGCATTTT. Full variable domain (rest looked up from reference TRBV2 and TRBJ1-5): EPEVTQTPSHQVTQMGQEVILRCVPISNHLYFYWYRQILGQKVEFLVSFYNNEISEKSEIFDDQFSVERPDGSNFTLKIRSTKLEDSAMYFCASSKTGGEQPQHFGDGTRLSIL.

The V gene is TRBV4-2, the J gene TRBJ2-1; TRBD2 agrees at 13 bases. The germline gives CDR1 LGHNA, CDR2 YNFKEQ. This CDR3 has 16 amino acids. Trimming cost V 3 bases and J 3 bases; bases outside gene matches: 2. The CDR3 nucleotides read TGTGCCAGCAGCCAGAGACTAGCGGGGGGCTACAATGAGCAGTTCTTC. Amino acid sequence: CASSQRLAGGYNEQFF.

The chain combines TRBV11-2 with TRBJ1-1; 8 positions agree with TRBD1. The CDR3 loop spans 14 amino acids. The V gene end was trimmed by 3 bases and the J gene end by 3 bases; junction bases not matched to a gene: 3. Germline V gene sequence: CDR1 SGHAT, CDR2 FQNNGV. CDR3 nucleotide sequence: TGTGCCAGCAGCTTTGGACAGGGTTACACTGAAGCTTTCTTT. Protein product: CASSFGQGYTEAFF.

This chain connects TRBV19 to TRBJ1-2; 9 bases fit TRBD1. V dropped 5 bases and J dropped 5; count of bases not matched to a gene: 9. This CDR3 comprises 15 residues. From germline, CDR1 is LNHDA and CDR2 SQIVND (reference sequence). CDR3 in DNA: TGTGCCAGTAGTCCTGGGACAGGGAGGACTTATGGCTACACCTTC. Its protein product is CASSPGTGRTYGYTF.

The J gene is TRBJ2-1, the V gene TRBV3-1 (or the pseudogene TRBV3-2); the D gene is possibly TRBD2 (6 bases). Deletions cut 1 base from V and 5 bases from J, with 21 bases between. CDR1 and CDR2 (germline): LGHDT, YNNKEL (reference sequence). This CDR3 comprises 18 residues. The CDR3 sequence: CASSQGRSVWDWNNEQFF. CDR3 coding DNA: TGTGCCAGCAGCCAAGGAAGGTCCGTCTGGGACTGGAACAATGAGCAGTTCTTC.

The genes are TRBV6-8 and TRBJ2-3, with D possibly being TRBD1 (6 bases). The CDR3 spans 14 residues. The V gene lost 5 bases and the J gene lost 2 bases, with 11 bases spanning the gap. The V gene's germline CDR1 is MNHGY and CDR2 SAAAGT. This CDR3 reads CASSDRFSTDTQYF. The CDR3 DNA sequence: TGTGCCAGCAGTGACAGGTTCTCCACAGATACGCAGTATTTT.

The chain uses TRBV28 and TRBJ1-2, with D unclear. Trimming removed 5 bases from V and 1 base from J, with 14 bases in between. The CDR3 loop spans 15 amino acids. Germline V gene lookup returns CDR1 MDHEN and CDR2 SYDVKM. The CDR3 region is CASSPHQSFNYGYTF. CDR3 nucleotide sequence: TGTGCCAGCAGTCCACACCAATCCTTTAACTATGGCTACACCTTC.

This sequence joins TRBV12-3 or TRBV12-4 and TRBJ2-7, with TRBD1 matching 8 bases. CDR3 length equals 12 residues. J gave up 4 bases and V 6 bases, and 2 bases lay outside the gene matches. CDR3 sequence reads: CASSRQGYEQYF. The CDR3 bases are TGTGCCAGCAGCAGACAGGGGTACGAGCAGTACTTC.

The chain has TRBV5-1 and TRBJ2-5, with 7 bases identical to TRBD2. Germline trimming cut 6 bases from V and 4 bases from J; bases unmatched to any gene: 9. The CDR3 is 14 amino acids. Germline CDR1 SGHRS, CDR2 YFSETQ. CDR3 loop: CASTYRGERETQYF. The CDR3 coding sequence is TGCGCCAGCACGTATCGGGGGGAGCGAGAGACCCAGTACTTC.

This clone was seen a single time. The chain combines TRBV18 with TRBJ1-2; D remains unclear. This CDR3 has 11 residues. The V gene lost 11 bases and the J gene lost 6 bases, with 13 bases spanning the gap. From germline, CDR1 is KGHSH and CDR2 LQKENI. The CDR3 spells CAGTGFNGYTF. The CDR3 bases are TGTGCCGGAACGGGGTTCAATGGCTACACCTTC.

The rearrangement joins TRBV14 to TRBJ2-4; a possible D gene is TRBD2 (5 bases). CDR1 is SGHDN and CDR2 is FVKESK in the germline V gene. The CDR3 runs 12 residues. V was clipped by 2 bases and J by 7 bases, with 6 bases between them. CDR3 sequence: CASSQRGNIQYF. The DNA for the CDR3 is TGTGCCAGCAGCCAACGAGGGAACATTCAGTACTTC.

The chain employs TRBV7-3 and TRBJ1-2, with 8 bases fitting TRBD1. V shed 3 bases, J shed 7 bases, and the junction held 22 bases outside the gene matches. Germline V CDR1 and CDR2: SGHTA, FQGTGA. CDR3 length equals 19 residues. CDR3 residues: CASSFNSLLMGTGTRGYTF. CDR3 sequence (DNA): TGTGCCAGCAGCTTTAACTCCCTACTCATGGGGACAGGTACTCGTGGCTACACCTTC.

This clone has only one observation. CDR3 region: CASSQTGLRAYEQYF. The CDR3 DNA reads as TGCGCCAGCAGCCAAACTGGCTTGCGGGCCTACGAGCAGTACTTC. V and J are TRBV4-1 and TRBJ2-7; TRBD2 might be the D (5 bases). The V end was cut by 2 bases, the J end by 2 bases, with 13 bases between. Germline V gives CDR1 MGHRA, CDR2 YSYEKL. The CDR3 covers 15 residues.

As for this clone: At one end, the junction sequence differs from germline, possibly due to a read error. The rearrangement uses TRBV11-2 and TRBJ2-7, with a tentative D call TRBD2 (6 bases). The CDR3 consists of 11 residues. Germline V gives CDR1 SGHAT, CDR2 FQNNGV. The CDR3 DNA is TGTGCCAGCGTTTCCGGGGGACTCCGTGACTTC. Amino acid sequence: CASVSGGLRDF. Combining the CDR3 with reference TRBV11-2 and TRBJ2-7 gives the whole variable domain EAGVAQSPRYKIIEKRQSVAFWCNPISGHATLYWYQQILGQGPKLLIQFQNNGVVDDSQLPKDRFSAERLKGVDSTLKIQPAKLEDSAVYLCASVSGGLRDFGPGTRLTVT.

V is TRBV5-1 and J is TRBJ1-2, with D possibly matching TRBD1 (5 bases). The V gene lost 4 bases and the J gene lost 3 bases, with 13 bases spanning the gap. The CDR3 is 14 residues long. From germline, CDR1 is SGHRS and CDR2 YFSETQ. The CDR3 loop reads CASSPTGGDYGYTF. The CDR3 bases are TGCGCCAGCAGCCCTACGGGGGGTGACTATGGCTACACCTTC.

The CDR3 region is CASSRTGPNYGYTF. The CDR3 DNA is TGTGCCAGCAGTCGGACAGGTCCTAACTATGGCTACACCTTC. This rearrangement joins TRBV27 to TRBJ1-2, with TRBD1 matching 7 bases. J was trimmed by 0 bases and V by 5 bases; bases with no gene match: 3. Germline V gene data show CDR1 as MNHEY and CDR2 as SMNVEV (reference sequence). The CDR3 runs 14 residues.

This clone was seen once. The chain combines TRBV7-9 with TRBJ2-7; 8 bases align to TRBD2. The V gene end was trimmed by 1 base and the J gene end by 3 bases; junction bases not matched to a gene: 5. The CDR3 spans 15 residues. The germline gives CDR1 SEHNR, CDR2 FQNEAQ (reference sequence). The CDR3 region is CASSLDSGGIYEQYF. For the CDR3, the DNA is TGTGCCAGCAGCTTAGACAGCGGGGGAATCTACGAGCAGTACTTC.

The V call is TRBV5-1, the J call TRBJ2-2, with D possibly being TRBD2 (5 bases). Trimming took off 0 bases at V and 5 bases at J, with 5 bases between the two ends. There are 13 residues in the CDR3. The germline gives CDR1 SGHRS, CDR2 YFSETQ. The CDR3 region is CASSLVATGELFF. The CDR3, as DNA: TGCGCCAGCAGCTTGGTAGCGACCGGGGAGCTGTTTTTT.

The rearrangement links TRBV19 to TRBJ1-1; 8 nucleotides agree with TRBD1. Germline trimming cut 5 bases from V and 4 bases from J; bases unmatched to any gene: 6. Germline values: CDR1 LNHDA, CDR2 SQIVND (reference sequence). The CDR3 spans 14 residues. The CDR3 DNA reads TGTGCCAGTAGTTCCACAGGGGGAGTCACTGAAGCTTTCTTT. Residues: CASSSTGGVTEAFF.

V and J are TRBV18 and TRBJ1-1; no clear D gene. Germline V gene lookup returns CDR1 KGHSH and CDR2 LQKENI. The CDR3 has 18 residues. Trimming removed 4 bases from V and 2 bases from J, with 23 bases in between. The CDR3: CASSLRTPDTSSNTEAFF. The CDR3 coding sequence is TGTGCCAGCTCACTACGGACTCCTGACACAAGTAGTAACACTGAAGCTTTCTTT. Drawing the rest from reference TRBV18 and TRBJ1-1, the complete variable domain is NAGVMQNPRHLVRRRGQEARLRCSPMKGHSHVYWYRQLPEEGLKFMVYLQKENIIDESGMPKERFSAEFPKEGPSILRIQQVVRGDSAAYFCASSLRTPDTSSNTEAFFGQGTRLTVV.